This T cell receptor beta chain originates from a study of human T cells and chemical hapten exposure. The table lists this clonotype with a few counts. Its antigen remains unknown. Time point meaning: patch test 1, 2 weeks after DPC sensitization. Specified treatment: therapeutic diphenylcyclopropenone sensitization with weekly scalp DPC. Germline CDR1 and CDR2: KGHSH and LQKENI. V lost 8 bases, J lost 5 bases, and 5 bases stayed unmatched. The CDR3 loop spans 13 amino acids. Each CDR3 protein gets one entry after TCRdb re-called the RACE reads with MiXCR. The sample consists of around 99,000 distinct CDR3 sequences, under 15% of them appearing once. Study observations and caveats: Significantly more large CDR3 similarity clusters were formed by expanded TCRs than by controls.

This TCR was sampled from a woman in her thirties or forties with alopecia areata. Some clones in this sample may be carry-over from other donors' samples. The sequences come from whole blood, collected in connection with sensitization to the hapten diphenylcyclopropenone (DPC). The rearrangement links TRBV18 to TRBJ1-5, with TRBD1 matching 8 bases. The CDR3, as DNA: TGTGCCAGCCGGACAGGGAACGATCAGCCCCAGCATTTT. Amino acids: CASRTGNDQPQHF.